The rows below give T cell receptor beta chains drawn from one sample of a study of siplizumab effects on memory and regulatory T cells. Assay used: immunoSEQ multiplex PCR; TCRdb lists only in-frame clones, some missing. The sample includes over 95,000 clones, about 93% seen only once; the top ten take over 0.15%. Input material: non-Treg CD4+ T cells sorted from blood. These receptors originate from a human donor in good health. Both conserved end residues are part of each CDR3.

TRBJ1-5,TRBV6-5,CASSLGTSNQPQHF
TRBJ2-7,TRBV6-5,CASSYRDRDYEQYF
TRBJ2-7,TRBV7-9,CASRSGVEQYF
TRBJ1-2,TRBV6-4,CASSGGRNGYTF
TRBJ2-5,TRBV6-1,CASSQFSETQYF
TRBJ2-1,TRBV5-1,CASSVGTGAPYNEQFF
TRBJ1-1,TRBV5-6,CASSLGAGTEAFF
TRBJ1-3,TRBV9,CASSVGGAGGNTIYF
TRBJ2-5,TRBV9,CASSVDSLPQETQYF
TRBJ1-5,TRBV23-1,CASSQSRGAGQPQHF
TRBJ2-2,TRBV10-3,CAISEAGNTGELFF
TRBJ1-4,TRBV28,CASTRASTPNEKLFF
TRBJ2-7,TRBV6-5,CASMGTTTYEQYF
TRBJ2-3,TRBV4-1,CASSQPGIGLAGDPTSTDTQYF
TRBJ1-2,TRBV7-2,CASSLEWTGDGYTF
TRBJ2-5,TRBV5-1,CASSFSQVPAETQYF
TRBJ1-6,TRBV6-5,CASSYSIAGGNSPLHF
TRBJ1-6,TRBV15,CATSRDKGTDNSPLHF